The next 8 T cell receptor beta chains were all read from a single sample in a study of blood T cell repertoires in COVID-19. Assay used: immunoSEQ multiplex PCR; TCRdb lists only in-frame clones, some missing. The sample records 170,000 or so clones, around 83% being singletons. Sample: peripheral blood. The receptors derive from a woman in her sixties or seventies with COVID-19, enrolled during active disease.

The CDR3 DNA reads TGTGCCAGCAGCTTTAACACAGGGGCAGAGACCCAGTACTTC. It specifies CASSFNTGAETQYF. This sequence joins TRBV7-8 and TRBJ2-5, with TRBD1 identical over 7 bases. The V and J ends lost 3 bases and 4 bases, in that order; junction bases with no gene match: 5. Germline V gene lookup returns CDR1 SGHVS and CDR2 FQNEAQ. The CDR3 runs 14 residues.

CDR3 sequence (DNA): TGTGCCAGCAGCTTACGAGCGGACGGCTACAATGAGCAGTTCTTC. Translation gives CASSLRADGYNEQFF. V gene TRBV7-2 combines with J gene TRBJ2-1; possibly TRBD2 for D (5 bases). This CDR3 comprises 15 residues. CDR1 SGHTA and CDR2 FQGNSA come from the germline V gene. Trimming shortened V by 2 bases and J by 3 bases, and 11 bases separated the two germline ends. The full variable domain, rest sourced from reference TRBV7-2 and TRBJ2-1, is GAGVSQSPSNKVTEKGKDVELRCDPISGHTALYWYRQSLGQGLEFLIYFQGNSAPDKSGLPSDRFSAERTGGSVSTLTIQRTQQEDSAVYLCASSLRADGYNEQFFGPGTRLTVL.

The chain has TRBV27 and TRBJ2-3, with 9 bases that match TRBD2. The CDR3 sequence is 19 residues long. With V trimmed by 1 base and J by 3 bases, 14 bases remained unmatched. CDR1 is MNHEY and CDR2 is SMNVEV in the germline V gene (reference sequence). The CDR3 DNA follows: TGTGCCAGCAGTTTATTCCGGGGTGTAGCGGGAGACAAGACAGATACGCAGTATTTT. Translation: CASSLFRGVAGDKTDTQYF.

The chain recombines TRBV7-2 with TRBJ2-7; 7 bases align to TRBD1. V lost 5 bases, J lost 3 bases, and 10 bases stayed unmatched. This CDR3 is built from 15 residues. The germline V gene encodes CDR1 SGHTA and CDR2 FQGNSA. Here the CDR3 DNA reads TGTGCCAGCAGCAAAGCCGGGACAGTGATCTACGAGCAGTACTTC. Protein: CASSKAGTVIYEQYF. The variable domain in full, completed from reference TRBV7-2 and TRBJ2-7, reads GAGVSQSPSNKVTEKGKDVELRCDPISGHTALYWYRQSLGQGLEFLIYFQGNSAPDKSGLPSDRFSAERTGGSVSTLTIQRTQQEDSAVYLCASSKAGTVIYEQYFGPGTRLTVT.

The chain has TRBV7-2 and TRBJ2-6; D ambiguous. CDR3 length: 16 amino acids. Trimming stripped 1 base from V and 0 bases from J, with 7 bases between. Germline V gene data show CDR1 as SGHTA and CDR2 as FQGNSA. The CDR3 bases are TGTGCCAGCAGCTTAGGACGACTCTCTGGGGCCAACGTCCTGACTTTC. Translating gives CASSLGRLSGANVLTF.

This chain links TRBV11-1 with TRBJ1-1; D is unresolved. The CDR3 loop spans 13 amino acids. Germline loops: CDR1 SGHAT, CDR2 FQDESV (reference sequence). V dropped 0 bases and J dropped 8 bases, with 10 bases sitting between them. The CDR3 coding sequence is TGTGCCAGCAGCTTAGCGCGGGCCGAGGAAGCTTTCTTT. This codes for CASSLARAEEAFF.

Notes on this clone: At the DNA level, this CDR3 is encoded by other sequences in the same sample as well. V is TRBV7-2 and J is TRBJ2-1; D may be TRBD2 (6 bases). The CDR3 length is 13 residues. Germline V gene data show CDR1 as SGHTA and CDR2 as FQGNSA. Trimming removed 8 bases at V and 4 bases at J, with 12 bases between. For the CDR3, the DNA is TGTGCCAGCTCTCTAGCGCGGTACAATGAGCAGTTCTTC. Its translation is CASSLARYNEQFF.

This CDR3 is CSASDRVGSYEQYF. For the CDR3, the DNA is TGCAGTGCTAGTGACAGGGTGGGCTCCTACGAGCAGTACTTC. This chain connects TRBV20-1 to TRBJ2-7; 7 bases map to TRBD1. From germline, CDR1 is DFQATT and CDR2 SNEGSKA (reference sequence). The ends lost 3 bases at V and 0 bases at J; junction bases unmatched: 5. This CDR3 spans 14 amino acids.